This T cell receptor (beta chain) was captured in a study of T cells in Graves' hyperthyroidism and ophthalmopathy. Researchers took RNA transcripts and amplified the TCR beta CDR3 regions from them. TCR CDR3 underwent first-round RT-PCR with the HTBI primer set. Each CDR3 protein gets one entry after TCRdb re-called the multiplex PCR reads with MiXCR. The data show about 480,000 distinct CDR3 sequences, roughly 24% seen once. Study results and caveats: Most expanded thyroid clonotypes above 0.001 also appeared in blood.

The CDR3 extends over 15 amino acids. Germline CDR1 reads SGHRS; CDR2 reads YFSETQ. J lost 5 bases, V lost 4 bases, and 9 bases had no gene match. This clonotype has a count of ten or more. The antigen is undetermined. The sequencing sample was made of blood. This TCR came from a woman aged 30 to 39 with Graves' ophthalmopathy. The chain couples TRBV5-1 to TRBJ1-1, with TRBD1 matching over 9 bases. In DNA, the CDR3 is TGCGCCAGCAGCCATGAGGACAGGGGACAAACTGAAGCTTTCTTT. Its translation is CASSHEDRGQTEAFF.